This T cell receptor (beta chain) was captured by sequencing in a study of glioma-infiltrating T cells. Overall study results and limits: Non-neoplastic patients had below-expected tissue-blood divergence, while all gliomas exceeded expectation.

Between the trimmed V and J ends, which lost 7 bases and 4 bases, there was a span of 10 bases. The CDR3 spans 12 residues. Per the germline V gene, CDR1 is MDHEN and CDR2 is SYDVKM. As concerns this clonotype: The target antigen is unknown.

Amplification of TCR alpha and beta CDR3 regions from RNA used iRepertoire nested multiplex PCR. TCRdb independently ran MiXCR on the multiplex PCR reads; one entry per CDR3 protein. This sample has around 390,000 distinct CDR3 sequences, with less than 50% found just once. The chain recombines TRBV28 with TRBJ1-2; unclear D gene. The TCR comes from a human donor with low-grade glioma or glioblastoma, undergoing nonglioma brain surgery, or in good health (not recorded which). Material: glioma tissue, nonneoplastic brain tissue, or PBMCs (not recorded which). CDR3: CASTAPGYGYTF. The CDR3 DNA is TGTGCCAGCACCGCCCCGGGCTATGGCTACACCTTC.